A single sample is the source of the 5 T cell receptor beta chains below, sequenced in a study of T-cell memory formation after mild COVID-19. Using its own MiXCR run on the 5' RACE reads, TCRdb lists one record per CDR3 protein. This table has tens of thousands of distinct CDR3 sequences, about a quarter appearing once. Sequenced material: PBMCs or a T cell subset sorted from them (not recorded which). These TCRs come from a young man who had mild COVID-19 (a few samples of this study predate the infection). Cell type and time point are not known.

The chain recombines TRBV10-2 with TRBJ1-2; D is perhaps TRBD1 (5 bases). CDR1 is WSHSY, CDR2 SAAADI, per germline. The CDR3 totals 15 residues. The germline V and J ends were trimmed by 2 bases and 6 bases, with 16 bases remaining between them. CDR3 nucleotides: TGCGCCAGCAGTGAGACATTGACAGCCAGTCATGGCTACACCTTC. This encodes CASSETLTASHGYTF.

The V call is TRBV6-6, the J call TRBJ2-1; no clear D. CDR3 length equals 11 residues. Germline V gives CDR1 MNHNY, CDR2 SVGAGI (reference sequence). Trimming took off 1 base at V and 8 bases at J, with 3 bases between the two ends. The CDR3 DNA follows: TGTGCCAGCAGTTACTTCGATGAGCAGTTCTTC. Protein: CASSYFDEQFF.

The chain combines TRBV6-5 with TRBJ1-2, with TRBD1 matching 7 bases. The CDR3 runs to 12 residues. V was pared by 6 bases and J by 7 bases, with 5 bases of the junction left unmatched. CDR1 and CDR2 (germline): MNHEY, SVGAGI. This chain's CDR3 is CASREAGGGYTF. CDR3 coding DNA: TGTGCCAGCAGAGAGGCAGGGGGTGGCTACACCTTC.

This clonotype was seen a few times. V and J are TRBV4-1 and TRBJ2-7; TRBD1 matches 11 bases. The germline V gene has CDR1 MGHRA and CDR2 YSYEKL. V dropped 4 bases and J dropped 7; count of bases not matched to a gene: 6. The CDR3 covers 14 residues. CDR3 bases: TGCGCCAGCAGCCTAGGACAGGGGGCAGTAGAGCAGTACTTC. It codes for CASSLGQGAVEQYF.

This clonotype was seen only a few times. The genes are TRBV13 and TRBJ2-3; 7 nucleotides match TRBD2. This CDR3 is 15 amino acids long. Germline trimming cut 5 bases from V and 1 base from J; bases unmatched to any gene: 6. Germline CDR1 and CDR2: PRHDT and FYEKMQ (reference sequence). DNA for the CDR3: TGTGCCAGCAGCAATCGGGGGGAGGGCACAGATACGCAGTATTTT. Protein product: CASSNRGEGTDTQYF.